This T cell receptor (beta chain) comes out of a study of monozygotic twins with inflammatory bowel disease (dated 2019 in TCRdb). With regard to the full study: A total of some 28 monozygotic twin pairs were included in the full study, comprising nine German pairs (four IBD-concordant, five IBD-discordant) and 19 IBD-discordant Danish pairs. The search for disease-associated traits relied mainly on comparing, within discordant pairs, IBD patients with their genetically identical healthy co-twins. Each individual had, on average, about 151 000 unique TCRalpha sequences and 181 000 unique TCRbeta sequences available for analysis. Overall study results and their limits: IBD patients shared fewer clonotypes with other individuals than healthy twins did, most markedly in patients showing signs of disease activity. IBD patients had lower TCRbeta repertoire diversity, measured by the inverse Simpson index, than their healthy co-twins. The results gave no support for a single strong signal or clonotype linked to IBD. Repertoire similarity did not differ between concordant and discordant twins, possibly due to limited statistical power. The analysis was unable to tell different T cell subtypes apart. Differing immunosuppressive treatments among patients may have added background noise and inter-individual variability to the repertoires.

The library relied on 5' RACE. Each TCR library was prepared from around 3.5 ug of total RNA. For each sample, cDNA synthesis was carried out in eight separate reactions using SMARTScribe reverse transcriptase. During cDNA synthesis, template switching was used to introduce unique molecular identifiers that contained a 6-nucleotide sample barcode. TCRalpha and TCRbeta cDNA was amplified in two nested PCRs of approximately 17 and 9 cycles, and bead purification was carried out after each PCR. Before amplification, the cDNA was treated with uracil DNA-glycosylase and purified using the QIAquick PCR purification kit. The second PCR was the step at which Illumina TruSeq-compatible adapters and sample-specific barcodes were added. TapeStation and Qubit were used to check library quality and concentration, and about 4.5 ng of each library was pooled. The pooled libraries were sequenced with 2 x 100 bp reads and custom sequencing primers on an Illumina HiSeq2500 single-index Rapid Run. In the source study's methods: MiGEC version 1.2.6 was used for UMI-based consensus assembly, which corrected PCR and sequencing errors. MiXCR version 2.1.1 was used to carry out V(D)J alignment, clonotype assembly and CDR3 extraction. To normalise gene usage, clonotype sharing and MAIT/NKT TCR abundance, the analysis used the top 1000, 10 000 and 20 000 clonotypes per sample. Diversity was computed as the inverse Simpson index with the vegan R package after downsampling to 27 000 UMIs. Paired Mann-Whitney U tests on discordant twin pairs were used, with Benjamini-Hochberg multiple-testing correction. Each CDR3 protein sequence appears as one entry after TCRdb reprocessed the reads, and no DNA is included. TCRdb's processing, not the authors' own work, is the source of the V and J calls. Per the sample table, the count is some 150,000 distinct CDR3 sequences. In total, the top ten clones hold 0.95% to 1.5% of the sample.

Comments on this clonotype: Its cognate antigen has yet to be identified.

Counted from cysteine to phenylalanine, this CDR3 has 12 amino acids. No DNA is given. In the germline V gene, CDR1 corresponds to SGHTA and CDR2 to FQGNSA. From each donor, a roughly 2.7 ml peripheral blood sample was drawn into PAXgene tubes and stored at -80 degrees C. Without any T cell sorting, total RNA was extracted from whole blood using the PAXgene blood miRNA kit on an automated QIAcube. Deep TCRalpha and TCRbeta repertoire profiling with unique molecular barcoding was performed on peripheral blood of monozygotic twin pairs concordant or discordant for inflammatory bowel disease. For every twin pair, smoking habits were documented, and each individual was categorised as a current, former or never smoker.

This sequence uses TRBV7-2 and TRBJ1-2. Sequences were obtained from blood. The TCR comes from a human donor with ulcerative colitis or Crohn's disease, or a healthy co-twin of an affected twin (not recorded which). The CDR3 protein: CASSPELYGYTF.